These 3 T cell receptor beta chains originate from one sample sequenced in a study of shared clonotypes between healthy human individuals. Measured with immunoSEQ multiplex PCR; TCRdb has only the in-frame clones, and not every one. The table lists around 980,000 clones, approximately 80% of them singletons. Input material: memory CD4+ T cells from PBMCs. Subset meaning: CD45RA-negative fraction. All receptors derive from a man aged 18 to 35 in good health. Some clones in this sample may be carry-over from other donors' samples.

This clone was seen a handful of times. This chain uses TRBV2 with TRBJ1-2; D is perhaps TRBD1 (5 bases). Per the germline V gene, CDR1 is SNHLY and CDR2 is FYNNEI. The germline V and J ends were trimmed by 4 bases and 7 bases, with 13 bases remaining between them. This CDR3 has 13 amino acids. The CDR3 is CASSGEQESGYTF. For the CDR3, the DNA is TGTGCCAGCAGTGGAGAACAGGAGAGTGGCTACACCTTC.

The J gene is TRBJ1-2, the V gene TRBV18; TRBD1 aligns across 8 bases. The CDR3 sequence is 15 residues long. Germline-derived CDR1 and CDR2 are KGHSH and LQKENI. V trimming: 6 bases; J trimming: 3 bases; junction bases outside the gene matches: 9. The CDR3 bases are TGTGCCAGCTCCCCGACAGGGGAAAGGGACTATGGCTACACCTTC. Translation gives CASSPTGERDYGYTF.

In its sample, this clone was seen a few times. The chain joins TRBV7-9 to TRBJ1-1; TRBD1 might be the D (5 bases). The CDR3 runs 14 residues. Trimming removed 1 base at V and 5 bases at J, with 11 bases between. Germline CDR1 SEHNR, CDR2 FQNEAQ (reference sequence). The CDR3 region has the DNA TGTGCCAGCAGCTTAGGGGGCGCGAGAACTGAAGCTTTCTTT. Translation gives CASSLGGARTEAFF.